The 4 T cell receptor beta chains given below trace back to one sample, sequenced in a study of blood T cell repertoires in COVID-19. The method was immunoSEQ multiplex PCR; TCRdb's version includes in-frame clones alone and lacks a portion of them. This table has more than 50,000 clones, roughly 90% appearing once. The sequenced material came from peripheral blood. All receptors derive from a human donor in a cohort sampled during active COVID-19.

The V and J genes are TRBV9 and TRBJ2-3, with D hard to call. The germline gives CDR1 SGDLS, CDR2 YYNGEE. The CDR3 length is 14 residues. Trimming removed 2 bases at V and 2 bases at J, with 9 bases between. For the CDR3, the DNA is TGTGCCAGCAGCGTCGGTAAACTCACAGATACGCAGTATTTT. It specifies CASSVGKLTDTQYF. Combining the CDR3 with reference TRBV9 and TRBJ2-3 gives the whole variable domain DSGVTQTPKHLITATGQRVTLRCSPRSGDLSVYWYQQSLDQGLQFLIQYYNGEERAKGNILERFSAQQFPDLHSELNLSSLELGDSALYFCASSVGKLTDTQYFGPGTRLTVL.

The chain recombines TRBV7-2 with TRBJ1-5; no reliable D call. This CDR3 is 19 amino acids long. V lost 1 base, J lost 5 bases, and 24 bases lay in between. Germline CDR1 is SGHTA and CDR2 is FQGNSA. For the CDR3, the DNA is TGTGCCAGCAGCTTAGGCAAGTGGAGCCAGTCCGGGAGTCATCAGCCCCAGCATTTT. Protein: CASSLGKWSQSGSHQPQHF.

This chain uses TRBV10-3 with TRBJ1-1, with 7 bases matching TRBD1. Germline V lookup: CDR1 ENHRY, CDR2 SYGVKD. The length of the CDR3 is 14 residues. J lost 8 bases, V lost 10 bases, and 16 bases had no gene match. The CDR3 here is CASQKPGQMTEAFF. The CDR3 DNA sequence: TGTGCCAGCCAGAAACCGGGACAGATGACAGAAGCTTTCTTT.

V and J are TRBV18 and TRBJ2-2; 9 nucleotides match TRBD1. The CDR3 has 15 residues. V lost 3 bases and J lost 4; bases outside the gene matches: 3. Germline lookup yields CDR1 KGHSH and CDR2 LQKENI. The CDR3 region is CASSPGTGITGELFF. The DNA of the CDR3 is TGTGCCAGCTCACCCGGGACAGGGATCACCGGGGAGCTGTTTTTT. Variable domain in full (rest from reference TRBV18 and TRBJ2-2): NAGVMQNPRHLVRRRGQEARLRCSPMKGHSHVYWYRQLPEEGLKFMVYLQKENIIDESGMPKERFSAEFPKEGPSILRIQQVVRGDSAAYFCASSPGTGITGELFFGEGSRLTVL.